These 3 T cell receptor beta chains were all obtained from the same sample, sequenced in a study of metastatic and nonmetastatic thyroid tumors. TCRdb re-called the PCR reads through MiXCR. The repertoire holds about 25,000 clones, with 20% to 25% as singletons. No treatment had been given to any patient before thyroid surgery. The sample consisted of adjacent normal tissue. The receptors here all came from a female donor with papillary thyroid cancer or a benign thyroid nodule (not recorded which). Some clones in this sample may be carry-over from other donors' samples.

This clone was detected a few times. The chain couples TRBV11-2 to TRBJ2-3, with 7 bases lining up with TRBD2. The CDR3 contains 14 residues. Germline V CDR1 and CDR2: SGHAT, FQNNGV. The V gene end was trimmed by 3 bases and the J gene end by 11 bases; junction bases not matched to a gene: 11. CDR3 protein: CASSLGGGTEGQYF. The CDR3 nucleotides read TGTGCCAGCAGCTTGGGGGGAGGGACCGAGGGGCAGTATTTT. The full variable domain, its missing parts supplied by reference TRBV11-2 and TRBJ2-3, is EAGVAQSPRYKIIEKRQSVAFWCNPISGHATLYWYQQILGQGPKLLIQFQNNGVVDDSQLPKDRFSAERLKGVDSTLKIQPAKLEDSAVYLCASSLGGGTEGQYFGPGTRLTVL.

The genes are TRBV5-1 and TRBJ1-4; D gene uncertain. Germline V lookup: CDR1 SGHRS, CDR2 YFSETQ. V lost 6 bases and J 0 bases, leaving 15 bases between the germline ends. CDR3 length equals 16 residues. The CDR3 DNA reads TGCGCCAGCATACCTGGGTGGTTCACAACTAATGAAAAACTGTTTTTT. Translating gives CASIPGWFTTNEKLFF.

This clone was seen repeatedly, ten times or more. The J gene is TRBJ2-5, the V gene TRBV4-1; D not certain. Germline V gene data show CDR1 as MGHRA and CDR2 as YSYEKL. The V and J ends lost 0 bases and 6 bases respectively, with 11 bases between them. This CDR3 comprises 14 residues. CDR3 sequence: CASSQEDFWKTQYF. In DNA, the CDR3 is TGCGCCAGCAGCCAAGAAGACTTCTGGAAGACCCAGTACTTC.